This T cell receptor (beta chain) derives from a study of molecular identifiers for immune sequencing clone quantification. A CD8+CD4-CCR7+CD45RA+ phenotype served as the sorting definition for naive CD8 T cells. The V gene lost 0 bases and the J gene lost 2 bases, with 8 bases spanning the gap. The length of the CDR3 is 14 residues. Germline assignment: CDR1 MNHEY and CDR2 SVGEGT. TCRdb analysed the PCR reads with MiXCR anew, one entry per CDR3 protein. The sample has about 640,000 distinct CDR3 sequences; 15% to 20% are singletons. This sequence was found in a human donor in good health. Some libraries in this study had Jurkat cell RNA spiked in. This chain links TRBV6-2 or TRBV6-3 with TRBJ2-7; D not certain. Source material: naive CD8+ T cells from blood, with Jurkat cell RNA spiked in. Subset defined: FACS-sorted CD8+CD4-CCR7+CD45RA+ naive T cells. The CDR3 region has the DNA TGTGCCAGCAGTTACTCTACTACCGCCTACGAGCAGTACTTC. It is translated as CASSYSTTAYEQYF.